These 7 T cell receptor beta chains originate from one sample sequenced in a study of T-cell memory formation after mild COVID-19. TCRdb ran MiXCR on the 5' RACE reads and lists one entry per CDR3 protein. This sample yields hundreds of thousands of distinct CDR3 sequences, of which about a fifth are seen a single time; under 15% belongs to the top ten. Material for sequencing was PBMCs or a T cell subset sorted from them (not recorded which). These TCRs come from an adult woman who had mild COVID-19 (a few samples of this study predate the infection). Cell type and time point are not known.

This clonotype has more than one count but fewer than ten. The chain is built from TRBV7-2 and TRBJ1-2; D remains unclear. This CDR3 contains 12 residues. V lost 1 base to trimming and J lost 7 bases, with 7 bases between them. Germline lookup yields CDR1 SGHTA and CDR2 FQGNSA. The CDR3 spells CASSLGRTGYTF. CDR3 in DNA: TGTGCCAGCAGCTTAGGCAGGACTGGCTACACCTTC.

The genes are TRBV6-5 and TRBJ1-1; D unclear. CDR3 length: 12 residues. Per the germline V gene, CDR1 is MNHEY and CDR2 is SVGAGI. The V gene lost 2 bases and the J gene lost 7 bases, with 8 bases spanning the gap. This CDR3 is CASSYLTVEAFF. The CDR3 DNA is TGTGCCAGCAGTTACCTTACTGTTGAAGCTTTCTTT.

This clonotype was counted ten times or more. The chain links TRBV12-3 or TRBV12-4 to TRBJ2-1; D perhaps matches TRBD2 (6 bases). The CDR3 runs to 13 residues. Between the trimmed V and J ends, which lost 3 bases and 4 bases, there was a span of 7 bases. The CDR3 region is CASSFREYNEQFF. The CDR3 region has the DNA TGTGCCAGCAGTTTCCGGGAGTACAATGAGCAGTTCTTC.

The chain recombines TRBV7-9 with TRBJ2-7; 7 nucleotides line up with TRBD1. The CDR3 spans 18 residues. Germline V gene sequence: CDR1 SEHNR, CDR2 FQNEAQ (reference sequence). J lost 0 bases, V lost 5 bases, and 16 bases had no gene match. In nucleotides, the CDR3 is TGTGCCAGCAGCCCTGGACGAGACAGGGTTGGAAGCTCCTACGAGCAGTACTTC. Translated, it gives CASSPGRDRVGSSYEQYF.

The chain recombines TRBV20-1 with TRBJ2-1, with 7 bases identical to TRBD2. This CDR3 has 14 amino acids. After removal of 2 bases from V and 4 bases from J, the junction contained 5 bases not matched to a gene. Germline V CDR1 and CDR2: DFQATT, SNEGSKA (reference sequence). This CDR3 is CSARRGSDYNEQFF. Here the CDR3 DNA reads TGCAGTGCTAGACGCGGGAGTGATTACAATGAGCAGTTCTTC.

This clonotype was seen a handful of times. This chain joins TRBV12-3 or TRBV12-4 and TRBJ2-1; D might be TRBD1 (5 bases). This CDR3 comprises 16 residues. Trimming removed 2 bases from V and 5 bases from J, with 16 bases in between. The chain's CDR3 is CASSLHFRELNNEQFF. The CDR3 DNA reads TGTGCCAGCAGTTTACATTTCAGGGAACTTAACAATGAGCAGTTCTTC.

J is TRBJ1-4 and V is TRBV20-1; no reliable D call. V was clipped by 2 bases and J by 5 bases, with 12 bases between them. CDR3 length: 14 residues. Per germline, CDR1 DFQATT and CDR2 SNEGSKA (reference sequence). CDR3 in DNA: TGCAGTGCTAGATCGGCCCAGCCGAATGAAAAACTGTTTTTT. It codes for CSARSAQPNEKLFF.